This T cell receptor beta chain was found in a study of blood T cell repertoires in COVID-19. About the study: Sample material is recorded as cDNA or gDNA derived from T cells, B-cell-depleted T cells, or PBMCs.

This CDR3 has 12 amino acids. This table comes from immunoSEQ multiplex PCR, and its TCRdb copy is limited to in-frame clones, with some not included. The sample includes over 25,000 clones, 85% to 90% of them seen just once. This clonotype originated in a human donor in a cohort sampled during active COVID-19. The donor label of this sample is uncertain. Input material: peripheral blood. V is TRBV21-1 and J is TRBJ2-7; TRBD2, as called in the table, went unchecked against the DNA. TRBV21-1 is tagged as a pseudogene. The CDR3: CASSHTGRVQYF. CDR3 DNA sequence: TGTGCCAGCAGCCACACAGGGAGGGTGCAGTACTTC.